This is a list of T cell receptor beta chains from one sample in a study of early T cells in non-severe SARS-CoV-2 infection. TCRdb independently ran MiXCR on the 5' RACE reads; one entry per CDR3 protein. The sample shows over 75,000 distinct CDR3 sequences, 15% of them seen only once. The sample was whole blood. These receptors were taken from an adult who was a healthcare worker with PCR-confirmed SARS-CoV-2 infection or an uninfected control (not recorded which). Each CDR3 is given with its conserved first and last residue. The D gene is left open where the match is weak. Clone size appears in some rows only: once, few, many, or a class for an expanded clone.

clone_size j_call v_call d_call cdr3_nt cdr3_aa
few TRBJ2-2 TRBV7-9 . TGTGCCAGCAGCCCCCGCGGGGAGCTGTTTTTT CASSPRGELFF
many TRBJ2-7 TRBV10-2 . TGCGCCAGCAGTTTGACTCCCTCCTCCGAGCAGTACTTC CASSLTPSSEQYF
. TRBJ2-3 TRBV10-3 . TGTGCCATCAGTTTGGGGAATACGCAGTATTTT CAISLGNTQYF
many TRBJ1-2 TRBV5-1 TRBD1 TGCGCCAGCAGCTTGGCTCCATTGGGACAGGGAAACTATGGCTACACCTTC CASSLAPLGQGNYGYTF
few TRBJ2-5 TRBV7-6 . TGTGCCAGCAGCTTATATAGGGGACCCCAAGAGACCCAGTACTTC CASSLYRGPQETQYF
many TRBJ2-1 TRBV11-2 . TGTGCCAGCAGCTTACGAAACGGGATAGACAATGAGCAGTTCTTC CASSLRNGIDNEQFF
few TRBJ2-1 TRBV25-1 TRBD1 TGTGCCAGCAGTGGCGGACAGGGGCGGAGGGTTCACAATGAGCAGTTCTTC CASSGGQGRRVHNEQFF
. TRBJ2-5 TRBV10-3 . TGTGCCACCCTCAGCGGGCCCTCCCAAGAGACCCAGTACTTC CATLSGPSQETQYF
few TRBJ1-5 TRBV5-1 . TGCGCCAGCAGCTTGGCCTGGGGGGCTCAGCCCCAGCATTTT CASSLAWGAQPQHF
. TRBJ1-4 TRBV19 TRBD1 TGTGCCAGTAATGCCCCAAAAACAGGGGGTGAAAAACTGTTTTTT CASNAPKTGGEKLFF
. TRBJ1-5 TRBV20-1 . TGCAGTGCTAAAAACGGGACAAGAAAGCCCCAGCATTTT CSAKNGTRKPQHF
. TRBJ2-2 TRBV19 . TGTGCCAGTAGTCAGGCAGGCACCGGGGAGCTGTTTTTT CASSQAGTGELFF
few TRBJ1-5 TRBV19 TRBD1 TGTGCCAGTAGTATAAGCCGACAGGGGATGGGTCAGCCCCAGCATTTT CASSISRQGMGQPQHF
few TRBJ2-1 TRBV12-3/TRBV12-4 . TGTGCCAGCAGACGCGGGATTCCCCCGGGGAATGAGCAGTTCTTC CASRRGIPPGNEQFF
. TRBJ2-3 TRBV19 . TGTGCCAGTAGAGACTCTTCCTACACAGATACGCAGTATTTT CASRDSSYTDTQYF
. TRBJ2-7 TRBV28 . TGTGCCAGCAGTAAGACTTCCTTGGGATCCTACGAGCAGTACTTC CASSKTSLGSYEQYF
once TRBJ2-7 TRBV20-1 TRBD2 TGCAGTGCTAGAGATCCTAGCGGATTATACGAGCAGTACTTC CSARDPSGLYEQYF
many TRBJ1-6 TRBV10-1 TRBD1 TGCGCCAGCAGTGTAGGGGGCGGCTCACCCCTCCACTTT CASSVGGGSPLHF
few TRBJ2-5 TRBV12-2 . TGTGCAAGTCGCCACTTAGCAAGCTCCGGGAGAAGGAGTGGAGAGACCCAGTACTTC CASRHLASSGRRSGETQYF
. TRBJ2-6 TRBV28 . TGTGCCAGCACCCCGGCAGGGAGGCGTGGGGCCAACGTCCTGACTTTC CASTPAGRRGANVLTF
. TRBJ1-1 TRBV6-4 . TGTGCCAGCAGTGCAGAGGGTAACACTGAAGCTTTCTTT CASSAEGNTEAFF
. TRBJ1-4 TRBV7-2 TRBD1 TGTGCCAGCAGCGCCAGACAGGGGGCAGGGGAAAAACTGTTTTTT CASSARQGAGEKLFF
many TRBJ2-1 TRBV19 TRBD2 TGTGCCAGTAGTATCAAGGGACTAGCGGTCGCCTACAATGAGCAGTTCTTC CASSIKGLAVAYNEQFF